The 15 T cell receptor beta chains below were found in one sample sequenced in a study of early T cells in non-severe SARS-CoV-2 infection. One entry per CDR3 protein results from TCRdb running MiXCR on the 5' RACE reads. This table holds around 58,000 distinct CDR3 sequences, about 7.7% found once. Material: whole blood, obtained at baseline. These receptors originate from an adult who was a healthcare worker with PCR-confirmed SARS-CoV-2 infection or an uninfected control (not recorded which).

V usage is TRBV4-1 and J usage is TRBJ2-5; TRBD1 matches at 11 bases. The CDR3 contains 16 residues. The trim removed 4 bases at V and 3 bases at J, leaving 7 bases unmatched. Germline V gene data show CDR1 as MGHRA and CDR2 as YSYEKL. CDR3 bases: TGCGCCAGCAGCCCCTCAGGACAGGGGGCGAAAGAGACCCAGTACTTC. It codes for CASSPSGQGAKETQYF.

In this sample, this clonotype turned up many times. The chain is built from TRBV29-1 and TRBJ2-7; no clear D. V was trimmed by 1 base and J by 2 bases, leaving 9 bases between them. The CDR3 is 13 amino acids. The germline CDR1 and CDR2 sequences are SQVTM and ANQGSEA. The CDR3, as DNA: TGCAGCGTTGAAGTACGCATAGCCTACGAGCAGTACTTC. This translates into CSVEVRIAYEQYF.

This clonotype was recorded a few times. The chain combines TRBV10-1 with TRBJ2-1, with D possibly being TRBD1 (6 bases). The length of the CDR3 is 16 residues. The V and J ends lost 7 bases and 9 bases respectively, with 25 bases between them. Germline V CDR1 and CDR2: WNHNN, SYGVQD (reference sequence). CDR3 coding DNA: TGCGCCAGCATGGCAGGGGACGGTAGTGGAGCCTGTGAGCAGTTCTTC. Its protein is CASMAGDGSGACEQFF.

This clonotype was seen many times. The chain couples TRBV20-1 to TRBJ2-1; 13 positions match TRBD2. The CDR3 sequence is 16 residues long. Germline CDR1 and CDR2: DFQATT and SNEGSKA (reference sequence). V shed 7 bases, J shed 4 bases, and the junction held 10 bases outside the gene matches. The CDR3 DNA is TGCAGTGTACCACCCGGGACTAGCGGGAAGTACAATGAGCAGTTCTTC. Translation: CSVPPGTSGKYNEQFF.

Ten or more counts support this clonotype. The V and J genes are TRBV4-1 and TRBJ2-5, with D tentatively TRBD1 or TRBD2 (5 bases each). CDR1 is MGHRA and CDR2 is YSYEKL in the germline V gene. The CDR3 spans 15 residues. The V end lost 5 bases, the J end lost 2 bases, and 15 bases lay between the germline ends. The CDR3 DNA reads as TGCGCCAGCAGCGTAGGGGAAGCGGATCAAGAGACCCAGTACTTC. Its translation: CASSVGEADQETQYF.

This clonotype showed up just a few times. The rearrangement links TRBV12-3 or TRBV12-4 to TRBJ2-3; maybe TRBD2 (5 bases). This CDR3 region has 14 residues. The germline V and J ends were trimmed by 3 bases and 6 bases, with 13 bases remaining between them. CDR3 sequence reads: CASSFSRVGDTQYF. CDR3 nucleotide sequence: TGTGCCAGCAGTTTTTCGAGGGTGGGCGATACGCAGTATTTT.

This clonotype was seen more than once but under ten times. J is TRBJ1-5 and V is TRBV27; tentatively, D is TRBD1 (6 bases). The germline CDR1 and CDR2 sequences are MNHEY and SMNVEV (reference sequence). V was pared by 5 bases and J by 3 bases, with 14 bases between. CDR3 size: 15 residues. The CDR3 loop reads CASSGGLQNNQPQHF. The CDR3 coding sequence is TGTGCCAGCAGTGGGGGGCTACAAAACAATCAGCCCCAGCATTTT.

This clonotype was seen a handful of times. V usage is TRBV18 and J usage is TRBJ2-3, with D unclear. Germline V gives CDR1 KGHSH, CDR2 LQKENI. V was cut by 1 base and J by 2 bases, with 7 bases left in between. This CDR3 spans 14 amino acids. CDR3 protein: CASSPQGDTDTQYF. Written as DNA, the CDR3 is TGTGCCAGCTCACCACAGGGCGACACAGATACGCAGTATTTT.

The chain uses TRBV29-1 and TRBJ2-7; D is possibly TRBD2 (5 bases). Trimming removed 4 bases from V and 6 bases from J, with 13 bases in between. CDR1 is SQVTM, CDR2 ANQGSEA, per germline. The CDR3 loop spans 12 amino acids. The CDR3 protein is CSVVDPGSEQYF. CDR3 coding DNA: TGCAGCGTTGTAGACCCTGGGAGCGAGCAGTACTTC.

This clonotype was recorded many times. The chain is built from TRBV2 and TRBJ1-1; TRBD1 aligns across 10 bases. CDR1 and CDR2 (germline): SNHLY, FYNNEI. J lost 4 bases, V lost 9 bases, and 11 bases had no gene match. The CDR3 totals 15 residues. Here the CDR3 DNA reads TGTGCCAGGACAGGGGGCGCTTGGAAGTTCACTGAAGCTTTCTTT. This gives the protein CARTGGAWKFTEAFF.

This clonotype was seen ten or more times. The chain is built from TRBV6-5 and TRBJ1-2; 8 nucleotides match TRBD1. With V trimmed by 2 bases and J by 7 bases, 6 bases remained unmatched. The V gene's germline CDR1 is MNHEY and CDR2 SVGAGI. CDR3 size: 14 residues. The CDR3 is CASSYDRGMSGYTF. The CDR3, as DNA: TGTGCCAGCAGTTACGACAGGGGAATGAGTGGCTACACCTTC.

The rearrangement joins TRBV3-2 to TRBJ2-1; TRBD1, as called in the table, went unchecked against the DNA. TRBV3-2 is a documented pseudogene. This CDR3 has 12 amino acids. CDR3 loop: CASSPGARKQFF. CDR3 DNA: TGTGCCAGCTCTCCCGGGGCCAGAAAGCAGTTCTTC.

This clonotype was seen a few times. The chain joins TRBV20-1 to TRBJ2-7; tentatively, D is TRBD2 (6 bases). Trimming cost V 5 bases and J 2 bases, with 16 bases left between them. CDR1 DFQATT and CDR2 SNEGSKA come from the germline V gene (reference sequence). This CDR3 spans 14 amino acids. Written as DNA, the CDR3 is TGCAGTGCTGCCAGACTAGGTTCGGCCTACGAGCAGTACTTC. It yields the protein CSAARLGSAYEQYF.

In its sample, this clonotype was seen a few times. The gene calls are TRBV7-9 and TRBJ2-7, with D possibly matching TRBD2 (5 bases). This CDR3 has 13 amino acids. Deletions cut 0 bases from V and 2 bases from J, with 5 bases between. CDR1 and CDR2 from the germline V gene are SEHNR and FQNEAQ (reference sequence). The CDR3 loop reads CASSLASAYEQYF. The CDR3 coding sequence is TGTGCCAGCAGCTTAGCTAGCGCCTACGAGCAGTACTTC.

This clonotype was counted many times. This rearrangement joins TRBV7-3 to TRBJ2-1; TRBD2 might be the D (6 bases). This CDR3 contains 16 residues. Germline CDR1 is SGHTA and CDR2 is FQGTGA. The V end lost 7 bases, the J end lost 7 bases, and 23 bases lay between the germline ends. The CDR3 spells CASTRLGLVKRNEQFF. As DNA, the CDR3 is TGTGCCAGCACTAGACTGGGACTTGTAAAAAGAAATGAGCAGTTCTTC.